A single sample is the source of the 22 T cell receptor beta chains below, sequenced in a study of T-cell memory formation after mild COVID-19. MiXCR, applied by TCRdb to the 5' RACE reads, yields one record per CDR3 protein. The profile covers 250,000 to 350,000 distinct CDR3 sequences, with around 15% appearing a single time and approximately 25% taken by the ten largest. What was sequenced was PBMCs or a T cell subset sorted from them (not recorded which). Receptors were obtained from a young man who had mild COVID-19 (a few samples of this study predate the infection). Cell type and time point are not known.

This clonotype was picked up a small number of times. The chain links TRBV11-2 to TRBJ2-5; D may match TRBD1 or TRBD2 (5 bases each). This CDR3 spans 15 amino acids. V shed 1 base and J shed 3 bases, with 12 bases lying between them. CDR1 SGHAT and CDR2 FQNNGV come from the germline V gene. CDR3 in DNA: TGTGCCAGCAGCTTAGCCTCCGGGGCCAAAGAGACCCAGTACTTC. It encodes CASSLASGAKETQYF.

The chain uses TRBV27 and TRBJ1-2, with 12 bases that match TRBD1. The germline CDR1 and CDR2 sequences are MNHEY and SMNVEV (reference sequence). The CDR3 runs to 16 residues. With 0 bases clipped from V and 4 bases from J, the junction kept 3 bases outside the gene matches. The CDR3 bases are TGTGCCAGCAGTTTATCTAGGGGACAGGGGGCCTATGGCTACACCTTC. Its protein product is CASSLSRGQGAYGYTF.

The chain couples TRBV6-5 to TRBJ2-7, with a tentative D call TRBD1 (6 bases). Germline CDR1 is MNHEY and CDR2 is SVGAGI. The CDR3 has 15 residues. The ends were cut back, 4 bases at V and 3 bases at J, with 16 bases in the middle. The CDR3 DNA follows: TGTGCCAGCAGTTTACGGCCCAGGGGTGTCTACGAGCAGTACTTC. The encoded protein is CASSLRPRGVYEQYF.

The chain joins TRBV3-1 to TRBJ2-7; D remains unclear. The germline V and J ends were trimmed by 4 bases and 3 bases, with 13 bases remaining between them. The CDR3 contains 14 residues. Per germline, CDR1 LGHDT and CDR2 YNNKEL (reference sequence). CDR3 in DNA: TGTGCCAGCAGCCGCCTGGGCAAGGTCTACGAGCAGTACGTC. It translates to CASSRLGKVYEQYV.

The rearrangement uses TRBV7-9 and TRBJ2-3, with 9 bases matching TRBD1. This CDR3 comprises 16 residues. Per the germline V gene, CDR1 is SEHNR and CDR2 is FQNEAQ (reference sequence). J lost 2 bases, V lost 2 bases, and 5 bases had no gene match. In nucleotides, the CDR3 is TGTGCCAGCAGCTTAAAGACAGGGGGGGACACAGATACGCAGTATTTT. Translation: CASSLKTGGDTDTQYF.

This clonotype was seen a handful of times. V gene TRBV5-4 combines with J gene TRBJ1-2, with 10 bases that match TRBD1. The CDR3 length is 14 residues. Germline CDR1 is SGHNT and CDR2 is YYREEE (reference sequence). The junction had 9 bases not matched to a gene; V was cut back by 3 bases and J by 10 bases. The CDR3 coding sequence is TGTGCCAGCAGCTCCTTGACAGGGGGCGGACTCTACACCTTC. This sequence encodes CASSSLTGGGLYTF.

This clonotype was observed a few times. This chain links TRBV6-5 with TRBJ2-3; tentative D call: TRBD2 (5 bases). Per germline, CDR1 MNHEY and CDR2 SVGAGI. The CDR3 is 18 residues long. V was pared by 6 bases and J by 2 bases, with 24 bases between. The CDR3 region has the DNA TGTGCCAGCAGCCTAGGGCCCCGGGGTCCCACAATCACAGATACGCAGTATTTT. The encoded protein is CASSLGPRGPTITDTQYF.

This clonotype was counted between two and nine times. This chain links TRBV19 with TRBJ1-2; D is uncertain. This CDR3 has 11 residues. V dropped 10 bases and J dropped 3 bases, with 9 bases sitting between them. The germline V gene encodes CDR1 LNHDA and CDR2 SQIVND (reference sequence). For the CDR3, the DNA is TGTGCCATTCAAGAGGACTATGGCTACACCTTC. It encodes CAIQEDYGYTF.

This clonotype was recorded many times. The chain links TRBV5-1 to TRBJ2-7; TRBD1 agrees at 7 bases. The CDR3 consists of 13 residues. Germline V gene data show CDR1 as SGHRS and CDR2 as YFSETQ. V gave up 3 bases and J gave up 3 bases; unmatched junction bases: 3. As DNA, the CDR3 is TGCGCCAGCAGCTCTGACAGGGTCTACGAGCAGTACTTC. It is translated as CASSSDRVYEQYF.

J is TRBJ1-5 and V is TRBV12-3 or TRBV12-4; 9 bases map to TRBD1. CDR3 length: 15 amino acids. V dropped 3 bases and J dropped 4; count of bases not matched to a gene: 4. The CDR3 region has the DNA TGTGCCAGCAGTTTCGGACAGGGGTTTAATCAGCCCCAGCATTTT. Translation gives CASSFGQGFNQPQHF.

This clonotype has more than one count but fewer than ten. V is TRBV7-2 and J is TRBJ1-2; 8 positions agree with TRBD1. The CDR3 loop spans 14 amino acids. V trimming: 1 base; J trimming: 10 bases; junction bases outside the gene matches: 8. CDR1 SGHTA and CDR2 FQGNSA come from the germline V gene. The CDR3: CASSLGAGTGYYTF. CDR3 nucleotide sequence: TGTGCCAGCAGCTTAGGCGCCGGGACAGGATACTACACCTTC.

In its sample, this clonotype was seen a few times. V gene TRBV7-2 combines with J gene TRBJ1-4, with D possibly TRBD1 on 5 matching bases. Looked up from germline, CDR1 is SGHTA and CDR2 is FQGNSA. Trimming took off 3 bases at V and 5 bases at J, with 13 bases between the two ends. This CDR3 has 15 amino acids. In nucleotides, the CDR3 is TGTGCCAGCAGCTTGGAGGGACGGGGAAATGAAAAACTGTTTTTT. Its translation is CASSLEGRGNEKLFF. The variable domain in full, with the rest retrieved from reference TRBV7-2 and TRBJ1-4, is GAGVSQSPSNKVTEKGKDVELRCDPISGHTALYWYRQSLGQGLEFLIYFQGNSAPDKSGLPSDRFSAERTGGSVSTLTIQRTQQEDSAVYLCASSLEGRGNEKLFFGSGTQLSVL.

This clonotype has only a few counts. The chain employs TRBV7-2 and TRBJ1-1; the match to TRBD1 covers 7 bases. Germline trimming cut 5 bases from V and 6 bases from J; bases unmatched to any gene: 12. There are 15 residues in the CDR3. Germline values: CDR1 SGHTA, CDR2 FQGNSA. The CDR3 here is CASSLNGQVAAEAFF. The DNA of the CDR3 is TGTGCCAGCAGCCTTAACGGACAGGTTGCTGCTGAAGCTTTCTTT.

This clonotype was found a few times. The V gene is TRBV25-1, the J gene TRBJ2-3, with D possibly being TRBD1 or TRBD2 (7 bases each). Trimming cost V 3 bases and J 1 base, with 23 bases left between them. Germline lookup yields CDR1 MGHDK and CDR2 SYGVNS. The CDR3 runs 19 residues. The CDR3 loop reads CASSESDPGGGARTDTQYF. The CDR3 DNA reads TGTGCCAGCAGTGAGTCAGACCCAGGGGGGGGAGCCCGCACAGATACGCAGTATTTT.

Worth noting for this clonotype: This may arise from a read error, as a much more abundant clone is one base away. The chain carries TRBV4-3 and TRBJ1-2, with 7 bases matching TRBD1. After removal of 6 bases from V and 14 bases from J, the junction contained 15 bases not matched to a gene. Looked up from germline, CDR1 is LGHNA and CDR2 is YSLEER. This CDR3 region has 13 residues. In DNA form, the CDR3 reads TGCGCCAGCAGACCAGAGGTGGGGTACAGGGGAACCTTC. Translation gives CASRPEVGYRGTF.

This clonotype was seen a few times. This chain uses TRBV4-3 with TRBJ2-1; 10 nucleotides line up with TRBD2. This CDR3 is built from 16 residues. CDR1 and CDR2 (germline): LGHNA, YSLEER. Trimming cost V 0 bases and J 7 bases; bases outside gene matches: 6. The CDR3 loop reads CASSQDKGLAANEQFF. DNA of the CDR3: TGCGCCAGCAGCCAAGATAAAGGACTAGCGGCGAATGAGCAGTTCTTC.

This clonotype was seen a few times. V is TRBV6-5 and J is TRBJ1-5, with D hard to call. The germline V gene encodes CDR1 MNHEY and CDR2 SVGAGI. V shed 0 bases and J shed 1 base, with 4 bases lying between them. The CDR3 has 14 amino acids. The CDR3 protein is CASSYSRSNQPQHF. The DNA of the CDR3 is TGTGCCAGCAGTTACTCCCGGAGCAATCAGCCCCAGCATTTT.

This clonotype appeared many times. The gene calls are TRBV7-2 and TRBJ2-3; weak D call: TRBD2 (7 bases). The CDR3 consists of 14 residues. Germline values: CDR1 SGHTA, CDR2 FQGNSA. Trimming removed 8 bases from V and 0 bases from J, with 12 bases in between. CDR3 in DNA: TGTGCCAGCGGCCGGGGGGCCAGCACAGATACGCAGTATTTT. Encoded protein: CASGRGASTDTQYF.

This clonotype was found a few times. In nucleotides, the CDR3 is TGCAGTGCTGTGAGGCGGAGTGGTACTGAAGCTTTCTTT. This translates into CSAVRRSGTEAFF. This chain joins TRBV20-1 and TRBJ1-1, with D uncertain. The V and J ends lost 5 bases and 5 bases respectively, with 15 bases between them. The CDR3 consists of 13 residues. Per germline, CDR1 DFQATT and CDR2 SNEGSKA (reference sequence).

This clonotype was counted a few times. The CDR3 spells CAIPLREVETQYF. Here the CDR3 DNA reads TGTGCCATACCTCTGCGGGAGGTCGAGACCCAGTACTTC. The rearrangement joins TRBV2 to TRBJ2-5, with 8 positions matching TRBD2. The CDR3 is made up of 13 amino acids. Germline V gene sequence: CDR1 SNHLY, CDR2 FYNNEI. Losses at the gene ends were 10 bases for V and 5 bases for J; bases not matched to a gene: 9.

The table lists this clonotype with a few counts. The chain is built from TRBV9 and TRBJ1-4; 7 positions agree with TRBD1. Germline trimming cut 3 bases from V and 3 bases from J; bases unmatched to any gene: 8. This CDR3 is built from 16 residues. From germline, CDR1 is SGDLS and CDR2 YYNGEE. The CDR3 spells CASSAGWGQPNEKLFF. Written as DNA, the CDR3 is TGTGCCAGCAGCGCCGGCTGGGGACAGCCTAATGAAAAACTGTTTTTT.

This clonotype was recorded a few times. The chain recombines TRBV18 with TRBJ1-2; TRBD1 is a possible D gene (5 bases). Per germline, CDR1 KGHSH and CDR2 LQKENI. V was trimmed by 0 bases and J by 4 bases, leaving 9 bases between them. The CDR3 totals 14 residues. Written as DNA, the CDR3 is TGTGCCAGCTCACCACCGGGGACGCCCTATGGCTACACCTTC. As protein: CASSPPGTPYGYTF.